This TCR beta chain was sequenced during a study of blood T cell repertoires in COVID-19. Across the study: Collection of acute and convalescent COVID-19 samples took place in the United States, Italy and Spain. T cells, B-cell-depleted T cells, or PBMCs provided the cDNA or gDNA that served as material.

CDR3 length equals 12 residues. The germline V and J ends were trimmed by 4 bases and 4 bases, with 7 bases remaining between them. Method: immunoSEQ multiplex PCR; TCRdb's copy keeps in-frame clones and lacks some. This sample has about 42,000 clones; around 82% occur once, and the top ten carry 27%. The chain employs TRBV12-3 or TRBV12-4 and TRBJ1-2; D unclear. Sequenced material: peripheral blood. The receptor was derived from a man older than 75 with acute or convalescent COVID-19. The CDR3 sequence: CASSSYSYGYTF. CDR3 nucleotide sequence: TGTGCCAGCAGTTCGTACAGCTATGGCTACACCTTC.